These 4 T cell receptor beta chains originate from one sample sequenced in a study of blood T cell repertoires in COVID-19. Generated by immunoSEQ multiplex PCR, the TCRdb table keeps only in-frame clones and is missing some. Among some 290,000 clones listed, almost 90% were seen once. Sequenced input: peripheral blood. The receptors stem from a woman in her twenties or thirties with COVID-19, enrolled during active disease.

The chain is built from TRBV5-1 and TRBJ1-6; 10 positions match TRBD1. CDR3 length: 18 residues. Trimming removed 0 bases from V and 5 bases from J; junction bases left unmatched: 8. Germline V lookup: CDR1 SGHRS, CDR2 YFSETQ. CDR3 sequence reads: CASSLVPPGQGNNSPLHF. Here the CDR3 DNA reads TGCGCCAGCAGCTTGGTCCCCCCGGGACAGGGGAATAATTCACCCCTCCACTTT.

The chain combines TRBV3-1 (or the pseudogene TRBV3-2) with TRBJ2-7; 13 nucleotides match TRBD2. Trimming took 4 bases from V and 7 from J; bases not matched to a gene: 7. CDR1 is LGHDT, CDR2 YNNKEL, per germline (reference sequence). This CDR3 is 15 amino acids long. This CDR3 is CASSRPTSGGREQYF. The CDR3 nucleotides are TGTGCCAGCAGCCGTCCGACTAGCGGGGGGAGGGAGCAGTACTTC.

This clone occurred a few times. The chain couples TRBV30 to TRBJ1-5, with a possible D match to TRBD1 (5 bases). The germline gives CDR1 GTSNPN, CDR2 SVGIG (reference sequence). This CDR3 has 11 residues. The ends were cut back, 1 base at V and 12 bases at J, with 10 bases in the middle. CDR3 loop: CAWSAGRGQHF. The CDR3 region has the DNA TGTGCCTGGAGTGCCGGGAGGGGCCAGCATTTT.

V is TRBV3-1 (or the pseudogene TRBV3-2) and J is TRBJ1-5; D unclear. Trimming removed 1 base at V and 2 bases at J, with 9 bases between. Germline CDR1 reads LGHDT; CDR2 reads YNNKEL (reference sequence). The CDR3 is made up of 15 amino acids. CDR3: CASSQGRARNQPQHF. CDR3 sequence (DNA): TGTGCCAGCAGCCAAGGGAGGGCTCGCAATCAGCCCCAGCATTTT.